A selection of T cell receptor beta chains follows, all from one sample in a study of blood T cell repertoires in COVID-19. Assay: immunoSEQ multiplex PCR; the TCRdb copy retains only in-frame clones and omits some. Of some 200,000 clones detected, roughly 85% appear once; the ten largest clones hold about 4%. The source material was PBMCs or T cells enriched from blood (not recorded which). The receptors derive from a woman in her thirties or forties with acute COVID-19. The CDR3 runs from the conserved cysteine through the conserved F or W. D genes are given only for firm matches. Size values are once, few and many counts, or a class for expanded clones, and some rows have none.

CDR3 DNA: TGTGCCAGCAGCTTAGCGACAGGGTCAGGGGATACGCAGTATTTT
CDR3 protein: CASSLATGSGDTQYF
V gene: TRBV7-9
D gene: TRBD1
clone size: NA
J gene: TRBJ2-3

CDR3 DNA: TGTGCCAGCAGCTCGGGGGATGGTCAGCCCCAGCATTTT
CDR3 protein: CASSSGDGQPQHF
V gene: TRBV11-2
D gene: NA
clone size: NA
J gene: TRBJ1-5

CDR3 DNA: TGTGCCAGCAGCCAAGAAGGCCATGGCGCGCGGACAGTGGGACATTCTAACTATGGCTACACCTTC
CDR3 protein: CASSQEGHGARTVGHSNYGYTF
V gene: TRBV4-2
D gene: NA
clone size: NA
J gene: TRBJ1-2

CDR3 DNA: TGCGCCAGCAGCATGGGACAGGCGTACTCACCCCTCCACTTT
CDR3 protein: CASSMGQAYSPLHF
V gene: TRBV5-1
D gene: TRBD1
clone size: NA
J gene: TRBJ1-6

CDR3 DNA: TGTGCCAGCAGCTTAGAAGCTGGGACAGGGAACACCGGGGAGCTGTTTTTT
CDR3 protein: CASSLEAGTGNTGELFF
V gene: TRBV11-3
D gene: TRBD1
clone size: NA
J gene: TRBJ2-2

CDR3 DNA: TGTGCCAGCAGTGCAAGGGGACAGGGATCTCGAACCGGGGAGCTGTTTTTT
CDR3 protein: CASSARGQGSRTGELFF
V gene: TRBV27
D gene: TRBD1
clone size: once
J gene: TRBJ2-2

CDR3 DNA: TGTGCCAGCAGCCCCGTGGGCAGCCTCTATGGCTACACCTTC
CDR3 protein: CASSPVGSLYGYTF
V gene: TRBV9
D gene: NA
clone size: NA
J gene: TRBJ1-2

CDR3 DNA: TGTGCCAGCAGCCAAGGCAGGTTCCCTTTCTTT
CDR3 protein: CASSQGRFPFF
V gene: TRBV3-1/TRBV3-2
D gene: NA
clone size: NA
J gene: TRBJ1-1

CDR3 DNA: TGTGCCAGCAGCTTGGGGGCGCGAGTTGAAGCTTTCTTT
CDR3 protein: CASSLGARVEAFF
V gene: TRBV5-8
D gene: NA
clone size: NA
J gene: TRBJ1-1

CDR3 DNA: TGTGCCAGCAGCTTAACCGGACAGGGGGTCTCTGGAAACACCATATATTTT
CDR3 protein: CASSLTGQGVSGNTIYF
V gene: TRBV7-9
D gene: TRBD1
clone size: NA
J gene: TRBJ1-3

CDR3 DNA: TGTGCCAGCAGCGCCCAGGGAGGGACAGGGGCCGAAAAACTGTTTTTT
CDR3 protein: CASSAQGGTGAEKLFF
V gene: TRBV9
D gene: TRBD1
clone size: NA
J gene: TRBJ1-4

CDR3 DNA: TGCGCCAGCAGCCTTCCTCGGACAGGGGACTATGGCTACACCTTC
CDR3 protein: CASSLPRTGDYGYTF
V gene: TRBV4-1
D gene: TRBD1
clone size: NA
J gene: TRBJ1-2

CDR3 DNA: TGCGCCAGCAGCTTGGCACAAGAGACCCAGTACTTC
CDR3 protein: CASSLAQETQYF
V gene: TRBV5-1
D gene: NA
clone size: NA
J gene: TRBJ2-5

CDR3 DNA: TGTGCCAGCACCCAGGGGGATGGTCGTGAAGCTTTCTTT
CDR3 protein: CASTQGDGREAFF
V gene: TRBV7-8
D gene: TRBD1
clone size: NA
J gene: TRBJ1-1

CDR3 DNA: TGTGCCAGCAGCTCGGCGGGACTAGCGGTCCCGTCAAACTACAATGAGCAGTTCTTC
CDR3 protein: CASSSAGLAVPSNYNEQFF
V gene: TRBV5-5
D gene: TRBD2
clone size: NA
J gene: TRBJ2-1

CDR3 DNA: TGTGCCAGCAGTGTACCAGGGGCCGACACTGAAGCTTTCTTT
CDR3 protein: CASSVPGADTEAFF
V gene: TRBV2
D gene: NA
clone size: NA
J gene: TRBJ1-1

CDR3 DNA: TGTGCCAGCAACGGGGGGACGGTCGCTTATGGCTACACCTTC
CDR3 protein: CASNGGTVAYGYTF
V gene: TRBV2
D gene: NA
clone size: NA
J gene: TRBJ1-2

CDR3 DNA: TGCGCCAGCAGCCACATAGAGGGGAACACTGAAGCTTTCTTT
CDR3 protein: CASSHIEGNTEAFF
V gene: TRBV5-1
D gene: NA
clone size: NA
J gene: TRBJ1-1

CDR3 DNA: TGCGCCAGCAGCCAAGAGGGTCTGGGACAGGGATCTGAAGCTTTCTTT
CDR3 protein: CASSQEGLGQGSEAFF
V gene: TRBV4-3
D gene: TRBD1
clone size: NA
J gene: TRBJ1-1

CDR3 DNA: TGTGCCAGCAGCATGCGGACAGGGGGAATCTATGGCTACACCTTC
CDR3 protein: CASSMRTGGIYGYTF
V gene: TRBV12-1
D gene: NA
clone size: NA
J gene: TRBJ1-2

CDR3 DNA: TGCGCCAGCAGCCAAGAAGTGGAGGCTGAACGGTACTATGGCTACACCTTC
CDR3 protein: CASSQEVEAERYYGYTF
V gene: TRBV4-3
D gene: NA
clone size: NA
J gene: TRBJ1-2

CDR3 DNA: TGTGCCAGCAGTTACCCGATGCAGACAGGTTCCTACGAGCAGTACTTC
CDR3 protein: CASSYPMQTGSYEQYF
V gene: TRBV6-2/TRBV6-3
D gene: NA
clone size: NA
J gene: TRBJ2-7

CDR3 DNA: TGTGCCAGCACTTCGGGACTCATGAACACTGAAGCTTTCTTT
CDR3 protein: CASTSGLMNTEAFF
V gene: TRBV6-5
D gene: NA
clone size: few
J gene: TRBJ1-1

CDR3 DNA: TGTGCCAGTAGTCCCACAGGGTACGAGCAGTACTTC
CDR3 protein: CASSPTGYEQYF
V gene: TRBV19
D gene: NA
clone size: NA
J gene: TRBJ2-7

CDR3 DNA: TGTGCCAGCAGCCCCCGTACTTCAGCGACTGAACGAAACACCATATATTTT
CDR3 protein: CASSPRTSATERNTIYF
V gene: TRBV7-8
D gene: NA
clone size: once
J gene: TRBJ1-3

CDR3 DNA: TGTGCCAGCAGTTACTCCTTAGCCCTCGGAAACACCATATATTTT
CDR3 protein: CASSYSLALGNTIYF
V gene: TRBV6-2/TRBV6-3
D gene: NA
clone size: many
J gene: TRBJ1-3

CDR3 DNA: TGTGCCTGGAATGGACAAGGGAACACTGAAGCTTTCTTT
CDR3 protein: CAWNGQGNTEAFF
V gene: TRBV30
D gene: NA
clone size: NA
J gene: TRBJ1-1

CDR3 DNA: TGTGCCAGCAGCGTAGCGCCGCAGTCGGCCCAGGTCGGCTACACCTTC
CDR3 protein: CASSVAPQSAQVGYTF
V gene: TRBV9
D gene: NA
clone size: NA
J gene: TRBJ1-2

CDR3 DNA: TGTGCCAGCAGTTTAGCGGGTAGCACAGATACGCAGTATTTT
CDR3 protein: CASSLAGSTDTQYF
V gene: TRBV6-4
D gene: TRBD2
clone size: NA
J gene: TRBJ2-3

CDR3 DNA: TGTGCCAGCAGCCCCCAAGGGACAGGGGTTGAAAAACTGTTTTTT
CDR3 protein: CASSPQGTGVEKLFF
V gene: TRBV7-9
D gene: TRBD1
clone size: NA
J gene: TRBJ1-4